This T cell receptor beta chain was captured by sequencing in a study of T cell repertoires in cytomegalovirus infection. Whole-study context: Public signatures in TCR beta pointed to CMV infection and matching HLA type. Study-wide results and caveats: Adding up the frequency of public TCR beta families identified people who carried CMV plus the relevant HLA. Ex vivo, HLA-C-restricted CMV-specific TCR beta clonotypes prevailed over the rest of the response.

The CDR3 has 15 residues. Trimming took 7 bases from V and 6 from J, leaving 20 bases between them. The germline V gene encodes CDR1 MNHEY and CDR2 SMNVEV (reference sequence). TCRdb called the reads again in MiXCR, with one record for every CDR3 protein. The sample lists around 530,000 distinct CDR3 sequences, more than 25% occurring once. Concerning this clonotype itself: Its target is unknown.

The specimen was PBMCs. The chain links TRBV27 to TRBJ2-3; TRBD2 might be the D (5 bases). This TCR was recovered from a human donor in good health (CMV status not recorded). Some clones in this sample may be carry-over from other donors' samples. The CDR3 DNA sequence: TGTGCCAGCACCTCGTTGGTGTATTCGGGGGATACGCAGTATTTT. This translates into CASTSLVYSGDTQYF.